Sequencing of this T cell receptor (beta chain) was carried out in a study of graft-versus-host responses after intestinal transplantation. Background on the study: The recipients all started with anti-thymocyte globulin induction and then took tacrolimus and steroids for three to four years.

The study's findings and limits: Allografts from individuals with graft-donor T cell macrochimerism displayed high graft-versus-host to host-versus-graft clonal ratios.

TCRdb's table, derived via immunoSEQ multiplex PCR, lists solely in-frame clones and lacks some. The sample has some 48,000 clones; roughly 83% are singletons. In regard to this clone: Its antigen is not known.

Trimming pared 3 bases from V and 4 bases from J, leaving 10 bases between. In germline, CDR1 is SEHNR, CDR2 FQNEAQ (reference sequence). The CDR3 contains 13 residues. This specimen was unstimulated CD4+ T cells sorted from spleen or lymph node cells, taken before transplant. V gene TRBV7-9 combines with J gene TRBJ2-7; D gene uncertain. The sequence came from a human donor who was the organ donor for an intestinal transplant. This CDR3 reads CASSFNAGYEQYF. The CDR3 DNA sequence: TGTGCCAGCAGCTTTAACGCAGGATACGAGCAGTACTTC.